One sample yielded the 23 T cell receptor beta chains listed below, sequenced in a study of blood T cell repertoires in COVID-19. The assay was immunoSEQ multiplex PCR, and TCRdb's table has in-frame clones only and misses some. The sample records about 210,000 clones, around 83% being singletons. Material for sequencing was peripheral blood. The source is a man aged 45-65 years with active or convalescent COVID-19.

This CDR3 is CASSLVRQISYNEQFF. CDR3 coding DNA: TGCGCCAGCAGCTTGGTTCGACAGATATCCTACAATGAGCAGTTCTTC. The chain employs TRBV5-1 and TRBJ2-1, with D possibly being TRBD1 (5 bases). The CDR3 sequence is 16 residues long. Germline assignment: CDR1 SGHRS and CDR2 YFSETQ. V shed 0 bases and J shed 1 base, with 11 bases lying between them.

The V and J genes are TRBV19 and TRBJ2-7; D might be TRBD2 (7 bases). Looked up from germline, CDR1 is LNHDA and CDR2 is SQIVND (reference sequence). Trimming pared 3 bases from V and 3 bases from J, leaving 15 bases between. The CDR3 has 15 amino acids. DNA of the CDR3: TGTGCCAGTAGTATTAAGGGGGGGTTCTTCTACGAGCAGTACTTC. It codes for CASSIKGGFFYEQYF.

V is TRBV27 and J is TRBJ2-7; tentatively, D is TRBD1 (6 bases). CDR3 length: 14 amino acids. Trimming left V 5 bases short and J 3 bases short, with 14 bases between. Germline V gene lookup returns CDR1 MNHEY and CDR2 SMNVEV (reference sequence). CDR3 nucleotide sequence: TGTGCCAGCAGTAACCGGGACACCCTCTACGAGCAGTACTTC. As protein: CASSNRDTLYEQYF.

The chain uses TRBV6-5 and TRBJ2-2, with D unresolved. With 0 bases removed from V and 4 bases from J, the gap between germline ends came to 9 bases. Germline CDR1 is MNHEY and CDR2 is SVGAGI. CDR3 length: 15 amino acids. CDR3 sequence: CASSYSLSVTGELFF. In DNA form, the CDR3 reads TGTGCCAGCAGTTACTCGCTGTCAGTCACCGGGGAGCTGTTTTTT.

V usage is TRBV4-2 and J usage is TRBJ2-2; 12 bases are a match to TRBD2. Trimming removed 3 bases from V and 6 bases from J; junction bases left unmatched: 11. The CDR3 spans 18 residues. Germline V gives CDR1 LGHNA, CDR2 YNFKEQ. The chain's CDR3 is CASSHSSWTSGKAGELFF. The CDR3 DNA is TGTGCCAGCAGCCATTCTTCGTGGACTAGCGGGAAGGCCGGGGAGCTGTTTTTT.

This clone was seen a few times. The chain couples TRBV11-2 to TRBJ1-1; D unresolved. CDR1 is SGHAT and CDR2 is FQNNGV in the germline V gene. The CDR3 runs to 15 residues. V lost 3 bases to trimming and J lost 0 bases, with 11 bases between them. The CDR3 protein is CASSFRHGVNTEAFF. CDR3 DNA sequence: TGTGCCAGCAGCTTCCGACACGGGGTGAACACTGAAGCTTTCTTT.

In this sample, this clone turned up once. The chain carries TRBV9 and TRBJ2-1; D call uncertain. The CDR3 has 11 residues. The germline V and J ends were trimmed by 3 bases and 10 bases, with 8 bases remaining between them. The germline V gene encodes CDR1 SGDLS and CDR2 YYNGEE. The CDR3 loop is CASSALYEQFF. CDR3 bases: TGTGCCAGCAGCGCACTGTACGAGCAGTTCTTC. Supplemented by reference TRBV9 and TRBJ2-1, the full variable domain reads DSGVTQTPKHLITATGQRVTLRCSPRSGDLSVYWYQQSLDQGLQFLIQYYNGEERAKGNILERFSAQQFPDLHSELNLSSLELGDSALYFCASSALYEQFFGPGTRLTVL.

V is TRBV27 and J is TRBJ1-4; maybe TRBD1 (6 bases). CDR1 is MNHEY and CDR2 is SMNVEV in the germline V gene (reference sequence). This CDR3 is 16 amino acids long. Trimming pared 7 bases from V and 1 base from J, leaving 16 bases between. The CDR3 sequence: CASTPQGTGTNEKLFF. The DNA of the CDR3 is TGTGCCAGCACCCCTCAGGGGACGGGAACTAATGAAAAACTGTTTTTT.

This clone was observed a few times. This chain connects TRBV6-2 or TRBV6-3 to TRBJ2-5, with no clear D. Deletions cut 2 bases from V and 7 bases from J, with 8 bases between. The CDR3 covers 12 residues. Germline V gene data show CDR1 as MNHEY and CDR2 as SVGEGT. The CDR3 protein is CASSYLHGTQYF. Written as DNA, the CDR3 is TGTGCCAGCAGTTACCTGCACGGGACCCAGTACTTC.

The chain joins TRBV20-1 to TRBJ2-3; tentatively, D is TRBD1 (5 bases). The germline V and J ends were trimmed by 3 bases and 0 bases, with 13 bases remaining between them. CDR1 and CDR2 from the germline V gene are DFQATT and SNEGSKA (reference sequence). This CDR3 is 15 amino acids long. Written as DNA, the CDR3 is TGCAGTGCTAGTTTCAGGGCTACTAGCACAGATACGCAGTATTTT. As protein: CSASFRATSTDTQYF.

The chain links TRBV21-1 to TRBJ2-5; the DNA was not compared with TRBD1, the D call given in the table. TRBV21-1 is noted as a pseudogene. This CDR3 has 15 residues. CDR3 bases: TGTGCCAGCAGCAAAGTTAGGGGAAGGGGAGAGACCCAGTACTTC. It specifies CASSKVRGRGETQYF.

The CDR3: CASSLWGRGAYNSPLHF. CDR3 nucleotides: TGTGCCAGCAGCTTATGGGGTAGGGGTGCCTATAATTCACCCCTCCACTTT. V and J are TRBV7-9 and TRBJ1-6; possible D gene TRBD1, 5 bases. V lost 2 bases and J 2 bases, leaving 13 bases between the germline ends. There are 17 residues in the CDR3. Germline-derived CDR1 and CDR2 are SEHNR and FQNEAQ (reference sequence).

This chain uses TRBV19 with TRBJ2-7; weak D call: TRBD2 (7 bases). The CDR3 consists of 14 residues. Trimming shortened V by 3 bases and J by 2 bases, and 11 bases separated the two germline ends. Germline V gives CDR1 LNHDA, CDR2 SQIVND (reference sequence). As DNA, the CDR3 is TGTGCCAGTAGTATTGGGGGGGGCGCCTACGAGCAGTACTTC. The encoded protein is CASSIGGGAYEQYF.

The chain combines TRBV9 with TRBJ2-7, with D maybe TRBD1 (7 bases). The germline V and J ends were trimmed by 1 base and 1 base, with 12 bases remaining between them. This CDR3 spans 15 amino acids. Germline V gene sequence: CDR1 SGDLS, CDR2 YYNGEE. CDR3 DNA: TGTGCCAGCAGCGTAAGCCAGGGGGGTTCCTACGAGCAGTACTTC. This translates into CASSVSQGGSYEQYF.

This clone was found a few times. V and J are TRBV6-5 and TRBJ1-2; 9 nucleotides match TRBD1. The CDR3 runs 14 residues. The V gene end was trimmed by 5 bases and the J gene end by 4 bases; junction bases not matched to a gene: 5. Per the germline V gene, CDR1 is MNHEY and CDR2 is SVGAGI. The CDR3 here is CASSPQDRGYGYTF. Written as DNA, the CDR3 is TGTGCCAGCAGTCCCCAGGACAGGGGCTATGGCTACACCTTC.

The V and J genes are TRBV7-8 and TRBJ2-5, with TRBD2 matching 12 bases. CDR1 SGHVS and CDR2 FQNEAQ come from the germline V gene. The CDR3 covers 16 residues. J lost 3 bases, V lost 6 bases, and 8 bases had no gene match. The CDR3 reads CASRGGLAGPEETQYF. The DNA of the CDR3 is TGTGCCAGCAGGGGAGGACTAGCGGGGCCCGAAGAGACCCAGTACTTC.

This CDR3 reads CASSFPERGVRDTQYF. DNA of the CDR3: TGCGCCAGCAGCTTCCCTGAGCGGGGCGTTAGGGATACGCAGTATTTT. The chain combines TRBV5-1 with TRBJ2-3; 7 bases line up with TRBD2. This CDR3 is 16 amino acids long. The germline CDR1 and CDR2 sequences are SGHRS and YFSETQ. J lost 6 bases, V lost 2 bases, and 12 bases had no gene match.

The V call is TRBV5-6, the J call TRBJ1-2; 7 bases align to TRBD1. The CDR3 sequence is 14 residues long. Germline V gene lookup returns CDR1 SGHDT and CDR2 YYEEEE. V was clipped by 4 bases and J by 4 bases; unmatched bases: 7. The CDR3 DNA is TGTGCCAGCAGCGGACTGACAGGGTCCTATGGCTACACCTTC. Its protein is CASSGLTGSYGYTF.

This sequence joins TRBV4-3 and TRBJ2-7; D not resolved. The germline V and J ends were trimmed by 4 bases and 2 bases, with 9 bases remaining between them. This CDR3 has 13 residues. Germline CDR1 and CDR2: LGHNA and YSLEER. The CDR3 reads CASSPDLPYEQYF. The CDR3 nucleotides read TGCGCCAGCAGCCCAGACCTACCCTACGAGCAGTACTTC.

The chain recombines TRBV28 with TRBJ2-1; TRBD2 agrees at 11 bases. The CDR3 runs 14 residues. CDR1 and CDR2 (germline): MDHEN, SYDVKM. Unmatched junction bases numbered 2, after V lost 6 bases and J lost 4 bases. DNA of the CDR3: TGTGCCAGCAGGCCTAGCGGGAGGTACAATGAGCAGTTCTTC. Residues: CASRPSGRYNEQFF.

The chain uses TRBV7-2 and TRBJ1-3; TRBD1 matches 7 bases. CDR3 size: 15 residues. Germline V CDR1 and CDR2: SGHTA, FQGNSA. V lost 3 bases to trimming and J lost 2 bases; unmatched junction nucleotides: 4. CDR3 protein: CASSFLTGTGNTIYF. The CDR3 region has the DNA TGTGCCAGCAGCTTTCTGACAGGGACTGGAAACACCATATATTTT.

This clone was seen only once. The V and J genes are TRBV27 and TRBJ2-7, with TRBD1 identical over 7 bases. V gave up 5 bases and J gave up 2 bases; unmatched junction bases: 3. There are 13 residues in the CDR3. CDR1 MNHEY and CDR2 SMNVEV come from the germline V gene (reference sequence). This CDR3 is CASSPGQPYEQYF. For the CDR3, the DNA is TGTGCCAGCAGTCCGGGACAGCCCTACGAGCAGTACTTC.

This clone was detected only a few times. The V gene is TRBV15, the J gene TRBJ1-2, with TRBD1 identical over 7 bases. Trimming at V came to 3 bases and at J to 4 bases, leaving 11 bases not matched to a gene. This CDR3 has 16 amino acids. Germline V lookup: CDR1 LNHNV, CDR2 YYDKDF (reference sequence). CDR3 residues: CATSSDWGQLFYGYTF. Written as DNA, the CDR3 is TGTGCCACCAGCAGCGATTGGGGACAGCTCTTCTATGGCTACACCTTC.